Listed below are T cell receptor beta chains from one sample, sequenced in a study of PD-1 blockade in classical Hodgkin lymphoma. The method was immunoSEQ multiplex PCR; TCRdb's version includes in-frame clones alone and lacks a portion of them. This table holds 15,000 to 20,000 clones, roughly 76% found once. Source: peripheral blood mononuclear cells (PBMCs), taken at baseline. The origin of the receptors is a human donor with classical Hodgkin lymphoma. Both conserved end residues are part of each CDR3. The D gene is left open where the match is weak. Clone size is not always given. Where it is, it says once, few, many or a class for expanded clones.

j_call | v_call | d_call | clone_size | cdr3_aa | cdr3_nt
TRBJ2-2 | TRBV6-5 | - | - | CASSYLWKTGELFF | TGTGCCAGCAGTTACCTGTGGAAGACCGGGGAGCTGTTTTTT
TRBJ1-4 | TRBV30 | - | - | CAWNPGRATNEKLFF | TGTGCCTGGAACCCAGGACGGGCAACTAATGAAAAACTGTTTTTT
TRBJ1-5 | TRBV30 | TRBD1 | - | CAWSIYRGGRNQPQHF | TGTGCCTGGAGTATTTACAGGGGGGGTAGGAATCAGCCCCAGCATTTT
TRBJ1-1 | TRBV5-1 | TRBD1 | - | CASSFSGTGGINTEAFF | TGCGCCAGCAGCTTTTCCGGGACAGGGGGCATCAACACTGAAGCTTTCTTT
TRBJ2-3 | TRBV25-1 | TRBD1 | - | CASSGQGATDTQYF | TGTGCCAGCAGTGGACAGGGGGCAACAGATACGCAGTATTTT
TRBJ2-5 | TRBV9 | - | - | CASSVWGGLGETQYF | TGTGCCAGCAGCGTTTGGGGGGGCCTCGGAGAGACCCAGTACTTC
TRBJ2-1 | TRBV5-1 | - | - | CASSTNSLGINNEQFF | TGCGCCAGCAGCACCAATTCGCTAGGTATTAACAATGAGCAGTTCTTC
TRBJ1-1 | TRBV7-9 | - | - | CAGDEVTEAFF | TGTGCCGGGGACGAGGTCACTGAAGCTTTCTTT
TRBJ2-2 | TRBV7-9 | - | - | CASSSLTSFLRNTGELFF | TGTGCCAGCAGCTCCCTTACGTCCTTTCTTAGGAACACCGGGGAGCTGTTTTTT
TRBJ2-7 | TRBV2 | - | - | CASGPGVTYEQYF | TGTGCCAGCGGACCAGGGGTGACCTACGAGCAGTACTTC
TRBJ2-3 | TRBV6-5 | - | few | CASSPPSTDTQYF | TGTGCCAGCAGTCCCCCTAGCACAGATACGCAGTATTTT
TRBJ2-3 | TRBV4-1 | - | once | CASSQRAGTDTQYF | TGCGCCAGCAGCCAACGGGCGGGCACAGATACGCAGTATTTT
TRBJ2-6 | TRBV10-2 | TRBD2 | - | CASSLGGAGANVLTF | TGCGCCAGCAGCCTGGGGGGGGCTGGGGCCAACGTCCTGACTTTC
TRBJ2-7 | TRBV10-3 | - | - | CAISEGRLWEQYF | TGTGCCATCAGTGAGGGCAGGCTCTGGGAGCAGTACTTC
TRBJ2-3 | TRBV28 | - | - | CASSLRQGGFTDTQYF | TGTGCCAGCAGTTTACGGCAGGGCGGATTCACAGATACGCAGTATTTT
TRBJ2-7 | TRBV6-6 | TRBD2 | - | CASSRDQRGGYEQYF | TGTGCCAGCAGCCGAGATCAGCGGGGGGGCTACGAGCAGTACTTC
TRBJ2-2 | TRBV28 | - | - | CASRKGGVNTGELFF | TGTGCCAGCAGGAAGGGGGGAGTGAACACCGGGGAGCTGTTTTTT
TRBJ1-6 | TRBV6-5 | TRBD1 | - | CASINRQGVDSPLHF | TGTGCCAGCATCAACAGGCAGGGGGTGGATTCACCCCTCCACTTT
TRBJ2-1 | TRBV27 | TRBD2 | - | CASNSLAGGLDEQFF | TGTGCCAGCAACTCACTAGCGGGAGGACTCGATGAGCAGTTCTTC
TRBJ1-6 | TRBV9 | - | - | CASSVDRGEPYNSPLHF | TGTGCCAGCAGCGTAGATAGAGGGGAGCCCTATAATTCACCCCTCCACTTT
TRBJ1-5 | TRBV28 | - | - | CASKFGGRQPQHF | TGTGCCAGCAAGTTTGGGGGCCGTCAGCCCCAGCATTTT
TRBJ2-1 | TRBV2 | - | - | CASSGVASPSYNEQFF | TGTGCCAGCAGTGGAGTGGCTAGCCCTTCCTACAATGAGCAGTTCTTC
TRBJ1-5 | TRBV6-1 | - | - | CASSEIARGEGNQPQHF | TGTGCCAGCAGTGAAATAGCCAGGGGAGAAGGCAATCAGCCCCAGCATTTT
TRBJ2-7 | TRBV5-4 | TRBD2 | few | CASAHGGVSSYEQYF | TGTGCCAGCGCCCATGGGGGGGTGAGCTCCTACGAGCAGTACTTC
TRBJ2-7 | TRBV12-5 | - | - | CASGLERGGYIKGSYEQYF | TGTGCTAGTGGTTTGGAACGGGGCGGGTACATCAAAGGGTCCTACGAGCAGTACTTC
TRBJ2-1 | TRBV5-4 | TRBD2 | many | CASSRSGGATNEQFF | TGTGCCAGCAGCAGAAGCGGGGGGGCCACGAATGAGCAGTTCTTC
TRBJ1-6 | TRBV27 | - | - | CASSPSWGGESSPLHF | TGTGCCAGCAGTCCAAGCTGGGGGGGGGAGAGTTCACCCCTCCACTTT
TRBJ1-1 | TRBV5-1 | - | - | CASSFAGRNTEAFF | TGCGCCAGCAGCTTTGCGGGACGGAACACTGAAGCTTTCTTT
TRBJ2-7 | TRBV9 | - | - | CASSVDPYSTGIKNEQYF | TGTGCCAGCAGCGTAGACCCCTATTCCACCGGGATCAAGAACGAGCAGTACTTC
TRBJ2-3 | TRBV6-6 | TRBD1 | - | CASSYGDSTDTQCF | TGTGCCAGCAGTTACGGGGACAGCACAGATACGCAGTGTTTT
TRBJ1-2 | TRBV7-2 | - | - | CASSPRPGDYGYTF | TGTGCCAGCAGCCCCCGGCCAGGGGACTATGGCTACACCTTC
TRBJ1-1 | TRBV4-1 | - | - | CASSRDDPGLNTEAFF | TGCGCCAGCAGCCGAGACGACCCCGGATTGAACACTGAAGCTTTCTTT
TRBJ1-6 | TRBV18 | - | - | CASSPRADGDNSPLHF | TGTGCCAGCTCACCGAGGGCCGACGGGGATAATTCACCCCTCCACTTT
TRBJ1-5 | TRBV7-2 | - | - | CASSLVGNQPQHF | TGTGCCAGCAGCTTAGTAGGCAATCAGCCCCAGCATTTT
TRBJ1-5 | TRBV5-8 | - | - | CASSLAGDSNQPQHF | TGTGCCAGCAGCTTGGCCGGGGATAGCAATCAGCCCCAGCATTTT
TRBJ1-2 | TRBV9 | - | - | CASSVGGRIDYGYTF | TGTGCCAGCAGCGTAGGAGGACGGATTGACTATGGCTACACCTTC
TRBJ2-3 | TRBV28 | TRBD2 | - | CASNITPGLAPDTQYF | TGTGCCAGCAACATAACTCCGGGACTAGCCCCCGATACGCAGTATTTT
TRBJ2-1 | TRBV19 | - | - | CASTSNDTSKTWDEQFF | TGTGCCAGTACCAGTAATGATACGTCGAAAACTTGGGATGAGCAGTTCTTC